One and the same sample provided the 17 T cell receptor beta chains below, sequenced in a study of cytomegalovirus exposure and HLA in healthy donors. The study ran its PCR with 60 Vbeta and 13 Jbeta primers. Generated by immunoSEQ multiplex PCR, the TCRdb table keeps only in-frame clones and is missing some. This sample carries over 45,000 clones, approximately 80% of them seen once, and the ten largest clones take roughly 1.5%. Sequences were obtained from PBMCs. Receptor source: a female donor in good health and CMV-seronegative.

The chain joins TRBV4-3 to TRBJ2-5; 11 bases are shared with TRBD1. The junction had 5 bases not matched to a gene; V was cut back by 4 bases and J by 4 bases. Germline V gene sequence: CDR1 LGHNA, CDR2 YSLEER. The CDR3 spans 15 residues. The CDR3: CASSPDRGPRETQYF. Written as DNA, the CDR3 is TGCGCCAGCAGCCCGGACAGGGGGCCTAGAGAGACCCAGTACTTC.

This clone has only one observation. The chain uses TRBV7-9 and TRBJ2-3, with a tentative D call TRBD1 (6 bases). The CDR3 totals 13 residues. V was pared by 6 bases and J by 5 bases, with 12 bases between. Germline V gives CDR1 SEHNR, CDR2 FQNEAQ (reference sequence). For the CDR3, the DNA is TGTGCCAGCAGTTCAACAGGGCTAGATACGCAGTATTTT. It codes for CASSSTGLDTQYF.

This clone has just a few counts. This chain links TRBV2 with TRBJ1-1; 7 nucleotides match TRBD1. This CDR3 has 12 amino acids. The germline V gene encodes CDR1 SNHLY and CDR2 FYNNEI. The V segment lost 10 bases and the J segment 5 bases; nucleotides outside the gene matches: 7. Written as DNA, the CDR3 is TGTGCCACGAGACAGGGATGGACTGAAGCTTTCTTT. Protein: CATRQGWTEAFF.

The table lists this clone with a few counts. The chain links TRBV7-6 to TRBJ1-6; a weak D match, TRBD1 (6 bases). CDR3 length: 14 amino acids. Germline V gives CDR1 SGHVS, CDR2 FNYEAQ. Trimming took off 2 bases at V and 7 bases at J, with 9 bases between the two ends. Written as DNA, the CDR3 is TGTGCCAGCAGCTTACAGGGGAGAAATTCACCCCTCCACTTT. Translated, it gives CASSLQGRNSPLHF.

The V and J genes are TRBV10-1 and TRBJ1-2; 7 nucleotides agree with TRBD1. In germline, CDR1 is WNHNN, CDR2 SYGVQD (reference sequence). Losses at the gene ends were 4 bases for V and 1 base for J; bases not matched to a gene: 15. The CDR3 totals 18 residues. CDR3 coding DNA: TGCGCCAGCAGTGCCATTAGTCCAGGGACAGTATTTAACTATGGCTACACCTTC. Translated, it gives CASSAISPGTVFNYGYTF.

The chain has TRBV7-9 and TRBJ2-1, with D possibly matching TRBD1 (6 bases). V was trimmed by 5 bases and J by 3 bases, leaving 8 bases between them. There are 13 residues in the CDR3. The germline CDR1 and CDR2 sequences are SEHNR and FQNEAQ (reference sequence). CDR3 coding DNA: TGTGCCAGCAGCGGACAGAGCTACAATGAGCAGTTCTTC. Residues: CASSGQSYNEQFF.

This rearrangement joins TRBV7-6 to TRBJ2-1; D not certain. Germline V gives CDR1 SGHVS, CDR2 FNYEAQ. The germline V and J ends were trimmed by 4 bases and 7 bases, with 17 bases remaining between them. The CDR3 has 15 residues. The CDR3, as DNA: TGTGCCAGCAGCTCTCCGGGTAGCTCTATTAATGAGCAGTTCTTC. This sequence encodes CASSSPGSSINEQFF.

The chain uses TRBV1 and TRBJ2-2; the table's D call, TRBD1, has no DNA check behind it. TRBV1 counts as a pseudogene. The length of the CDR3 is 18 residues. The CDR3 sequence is CTSSQRGKTGRNTGELFF. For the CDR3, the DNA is TGCACCAGCAGCCAACGGGGAAAGACAGGACGGAACACCGGGGAGCTGTTTTTT.

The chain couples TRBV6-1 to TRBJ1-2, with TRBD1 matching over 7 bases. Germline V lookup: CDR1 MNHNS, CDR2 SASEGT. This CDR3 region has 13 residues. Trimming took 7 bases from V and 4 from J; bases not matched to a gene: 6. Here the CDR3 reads CASTEGAGYGYTF. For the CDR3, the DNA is TGTGCCAGCACTGAGGGGGCTGGCTATGGCTACACCTTC.

CDR3 in amino acids: CASSPWPLLAGSLGEQFF. CDR3 sequence (DNA): TGTGCCAGCAGCCCCTGGCCTTTACTAGCGGGGTCGCTAGGAGAGCAGTTCTTC. The chain is built from TRBV7-9 and TRBJ2-1; 10 nucleotides line up with TRBD2. The germline V gene encodes CDR1 SEHNR and CDR2 FQNEAQ (reference sequence). This CDR3 has 18 amino acids. Trimming at V came to 5 bases and at J to 10 bases, leaving 20 bases not matched to a gene. The full variable domain, in which reference TRBV7-9 and TRBJ2-1 provide the parts outside the CDR3, is DTGVSQNPRHKITKRGQNVTFRCDPISEHNRLYWYRQTLGQGPEFLTYFQNEAQLEKSRLLSDRFSAERPKGSFSTLEIQRTEQGDSAMYLCASSPWPLLAGSLGEQFFGPGTRLTVL.

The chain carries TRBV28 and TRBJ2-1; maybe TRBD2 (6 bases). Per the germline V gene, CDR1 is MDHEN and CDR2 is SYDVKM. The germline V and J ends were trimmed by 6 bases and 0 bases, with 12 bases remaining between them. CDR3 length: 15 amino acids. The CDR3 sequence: CASRTRESSYNEQFF. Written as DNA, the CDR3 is TGTGCCAGCAGGACTAGGGAGAGCTCCTACAATGAGCAGTTCTTC.

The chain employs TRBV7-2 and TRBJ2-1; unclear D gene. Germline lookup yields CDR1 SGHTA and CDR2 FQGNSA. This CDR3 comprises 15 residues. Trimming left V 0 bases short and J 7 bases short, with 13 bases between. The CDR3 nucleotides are TGTGCCAGCAGCTTAGCGCTACCCCCTGTGAATGAGCAGTTCTTC. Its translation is CASSLALPPVNEQFF.

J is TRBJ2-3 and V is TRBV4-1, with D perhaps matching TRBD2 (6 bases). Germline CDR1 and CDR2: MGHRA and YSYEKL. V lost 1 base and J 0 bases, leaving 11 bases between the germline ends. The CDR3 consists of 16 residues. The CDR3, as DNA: TGCGCCAGCAGCCAAGGCGGGGACTTAAGCACAGATACGCAGTATTTT. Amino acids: CASSQGGDLSTDTQYF.

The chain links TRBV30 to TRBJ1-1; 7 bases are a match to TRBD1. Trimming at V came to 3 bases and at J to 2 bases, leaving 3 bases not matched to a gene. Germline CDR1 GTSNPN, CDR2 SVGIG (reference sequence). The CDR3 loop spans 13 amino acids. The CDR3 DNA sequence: TGTGCCTGGAGGGGACAGCCTAACACTGAAGCTTTCTTT. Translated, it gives CAWRGQPNTEAFF.

The CDR3 loop is CASSLAGPGVNPNTEAFF. The CDR3 region has the DNA TGCGCCAGCAGCCTCGCTGGGCCAGGGGTCAATCCGAACACTGAAGCTTTCTTT. The chain links TRBV4-1 to TRBJ1-1, with D possibly being TRBD1 (6 bases). The length of the CDR3 is 18 residues. Germline CDR1 reads MGHRA; CDR2 reads YSYEKL. V lost 4 bases to trimming and J lost 1 base, with 22 bases between them.

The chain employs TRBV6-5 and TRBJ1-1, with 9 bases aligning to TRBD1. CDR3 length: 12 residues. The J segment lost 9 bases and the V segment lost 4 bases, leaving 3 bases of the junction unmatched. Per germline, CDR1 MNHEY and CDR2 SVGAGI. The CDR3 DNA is TGTGCCAGCAGTTCCGGGACAGGGCAAGCTTTCTTT. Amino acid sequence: CASSSGTGQAFF.

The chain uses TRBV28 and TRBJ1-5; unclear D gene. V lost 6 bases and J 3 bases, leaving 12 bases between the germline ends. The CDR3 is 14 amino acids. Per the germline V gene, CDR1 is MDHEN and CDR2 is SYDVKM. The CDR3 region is CASSVLVYNQPQHF. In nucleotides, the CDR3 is TGTGCCAGCAGCGTATTAGTTTACAATCAGCCCCAGCATTTT.